Listed below are T cell receptor beta chains from one sample, sequenced in a study of early T cells in non-severe SARS-CoV-2 infection. TCRdb re-analysed the 5' RACE reads in MiXCR, keeping a single row per CDR3 protein. The repertoire holds about 64,000 distinct CDR3 sequences, with approximately 9.2% as singletons. This material consisted of whole blood, taken at baseline. The source of these receptors is an adult who was a healthcare worker with PCR-confirmed SARS-CoV-2 infection or an uninfected control (not recorded which). Both conserved end residues are part of each CDR3. The D gene is left open where the match is weak. Only some rows state a clone size, as once, few, many or a class for expanded clones.

- 13 - TRBJ1-6 TRBV9 TGTGCCAGCAGCCCCTACAGGGATTCACCCCTCCACTTT CASSPYRDSPLHF
few 11 - TRBJ1-2 TRBV3-1 TGTGCCAGCAGCCACTTAGACCTGAAAACCTTC CASSHLDLKTF
many 12 - TRBJ1-5 TRBV12-3/TRBV12-4 TGTGCCAGCAGCGGAGGCAATCAGCCCCAGCATTTT CASSGGNQPQHF
many 16 TRBD2 TRBJ2-6 TRBV4-2 TGTGCCAGCAGCCAAGATGGGGGGGCTGGGGCCAACGTCCTGACTTTC CASSQDGGAGANVLTF
few 14 TRBD1 TRBJ2-7 TRBV27 TGTGCCAGCAGTTTTCCGGGACAGGCCTACGAGCAGTACTTC CASSFPGQAYEQYF
many 11 - TRBJ2-2 TRBV11-2 TGTGCCAGCAGCTCGGCCGGGGAGCTGTTTTTT CASSSAGELFF
few 15 - TRBJ2-5 TRBV10-3 TGTGCCATCAGTGAGTCATTGGTTTCCCAAGAGACCCAGTACTTC CAISESLVSQETQYF
many 13 TRBD2 TRBJ2-1 TRBV20-1 TGCAGTGCTAGAAGGCTAGCGGCCAATGAGCAGTTCTTC CSARRLAANEQFF
many 16 - TRBJ2-7 TRBV7-6 TGTGCCAGCAGCATCGCTGCGGGCAGCTTCGCCTACGAGCAGTACTTC CASSIAAGSFAYEQYF
- 14 TRBD2 TRBJ2-3 TRBV20-1 TGCAGTGCTAGAATGGCGGGAGTGGGTGATACGCAGTATTTT CSARMAGVGDTQYF
- 12 - TRBJ2-5 TRBV5-1 TGCGCCAGCAGTCTACCAGGGGAGACCCAGTACTTC CASSLPGETQYF
- 13 - TRBJ2-1 TRBV30 TGTGCCTGGACATCCGGCAGGTACAATGAGCAGTTCTTC CAWTSGRYNEQFF
- 16 TRBD2 TRBJ2-7 TRBV20-1 TGCAGTGCTATACGCCCACCGCCGGCGGGAGCCTACGAGCAGTACTTC CSAIRPPPAGAYEQYF
few 17 TRBD1 TRBJ2-7 TRBV25-1 TGTGCCAGCAGTGAAGGGACAGGGGGACAAAGGGTCTACGAGCAGTACTTC CASSEGTGGQRVYEQYF
many 16 - TRBJ2-3 TRBV9 TGTGCCAGCAGCGTAGGGATCGGTTGGGGGACAGATACGCAGTATTTT CASSVGIGWGTDTQYF
- 15 - TRBJ2-3 TRBV5-4 TGTGCCAGCAGTCTATTTCGTGATGGTACAGATACGCAGTATTTT CASSLFRDGTDTQYF
many 14 TRBD1 TRBJ1-2 TRBV6-2/TRBV6-3 TGTGCCAGCAGTCGCGGACAGGCCAACTATGGCTACACCTTC CASSRGQANYGYTF
- 12 - TRBJ2-5 TRBV11-2 TGTGCCAGCCCCGGGGCCGCGGAGACCCAGTACTTC CASPGAAETQYF
many 13 - TRBJ2-7 TRBV5-6 TGTGCCAGCAGCTTCCTGGCCTCGGCGGAGCAGTACTTC CASSFLASAEQYF
many 17 TRBD1 TRBJ1-2 TRBV5-5 TGTGCCAGCAGCTTGCGGGACAGGGGCCCCGCTAACTATGGCTACACCTTC CASSLRDRGPANYGYTF
few 14 - TRBJ1-1 TRBV11-2 TGTGCCAGCAGCTCGAACAGGGCGCGCACTGAAGCTTTCTTT CASSSNRARTEAFF
many 15 - TRBJ2-3 TRBV2 TGTGCCAGCAGTCGGACCCTGCAGGACACAGATACGCAGTATTTT CASSRTLQDTDTQYF
once 13 TRBD1 TRBJ2-7 TRBV20-1 TGCAGTGCTGGAGGACAGGCGACCTACGAGCAGTACTTC CSAGGQATYEQYF
many 15 - TRBJ1-5 TRBV4-3 TGCGCCAGCAGCTTCAGCCCCGACAGCAATCAGCCCCAGCATTTT CASSFSPDSNQPQHF
- 14 - TRBJ1-3 TRBV5-1 TGCGCCAGCAGCTTGGCAGGGAACGGAAACACCATATATTTT CASSLAGNGNTIYF
- 15 - TRBJ2-3 TRBV12-3/TRBV12-4 TGTGCCAGCACCCGGACCTTAACAGGGACAGATACGCAGTATTTT CASTRTLTGTDTQYF
medium-sized 15 - TRBJ1-2 TRBV12-3/TRBV12-4 TGTGCCAGCAGAGCCTCCGGGACGGTGAACTATGGCTACACCTTC CASRASGTVNYGYTF
many 16 TRBD1 TRBJ1-6 TRBV7-8 TGTGCCAGCAGCGCCCCGACAGGGAATGATAATTCACCCCTCCACTTT CASSAPTGNDNSPLHF
- 15 - TRBJ1-6 TRBV15 TGTGCCACCAGCAGAGATAAAGGGGACGGATCACCCCTCCACTTT CATSRDKGDGSPLHF
many 14 TRBD2 TRBJ2-7 TRBV5-1 TGCGCCAGCAGCTACCTAGCGGGAGATAACGAGCAGTACTTC CASSYLAGDNEQYF
many 15 - TRBJ2-3 TRBV7-3 TGTGCCAGCAGCTTAAGATGGTCTTACACAGATACGCAGTATTTT CASSLRWSYTDTQYF
few 17 TRBD2 TRBJ2-3 TRBV10-3 TGTGCCATCAGTGGCCCCCAGACTAGCGGGACGCCAGATACGCAGTATTTT CAISGPQTSGTPDTQYF
many 15 TRBD1 TRBJ2-1 TRBV10-3 TGTGCCATCAGTGACCTCCGACAGGGCGACAATGAGCAGTTCTTC CAISDLRQGDNEQFF
few 13 - TRBJ1-2 TRBV7-9 TGTGCCAGCAGCCTCTCAGAGTCATATGGCTACACCTTC CASSLSESYGYTF
many 15 TRBD1 TRBJ2-1 TRBV18 TGTGCCAGCTCACAACCGGGACAGGTCTACAATGAGCAGTTCTTC CASSQPGQVYNEQFF
- 12 - TRBJ1-1 TRBV12-3/TRBV12-4 TGTGCCAGCAGTTCCGGATGGACTGAAGCTTTCTTT CASSSGWTEAFF
few 13 - TRBJ2-1 TRBV7-2 TGTGCCAGCAGCCTAAGAGGGATCTTTGAGCAGTTCTTC CASSLRGIFEQFF
many 13 TRBD2 TRBJ2-7 TRBV20-1 TGCAGTGCTAGAGGCGGGGGGTCCCACGAGCAGTACTTC CSARGGGSHEQYF
- 15 TRBD2 TRBJ2-3 TRBV12-3/TRBV12-4 TGTGCCAGCAGTTTAAGCGGGGGGATCACAGATACGCAGTATTTT CASSLSGGITDTQYF
- 16 - TRBJ2-3 TRBV7-9 TGTGCCAGCAGCTCTTACAGGGTAATGGGCACAGATACGCAGTATTTT CASSSYRVMGTDTQYF
many 13 - TRBJ2-5 TRBV20-1 TGCAGTGCTAGAAGGGGGTTCCAAGAGACCCAGTACTTC CSARRGFQETQYF